This T cell receptor beta chain was recovered during a study of blood T cell repertoires in COVID-19. V was trimmed by 0 bases and J by 4 bases, leaving 9 bases between them. The CDR3 has 14 residues. CDR1 and CDR2 from the germline V gene are MNHNS and SASEGT. Authors' data handling: Amplification with reference gene primers provided the estimates of nucleated cell counts. Produced via immunoSEQ multiplex PCR; TCRdb's table is partial and in-frame only. V, J and clone size derive from that table, while D and trimming were established from the DNA sequence. Among 120,000 to 150,000 clones listed, roughly 87% were seen once. Participant-given clinical history determined each cohort assignment. Within 2 weeks before study entry, exposed participants met a COVID-19 case.

The source is a woman aged 40-49 years who had been exposed to COVID-19. The chain links TRBV6-1 to TRBJ1-2; D unclear. The sample consisted of PBMCs or T cells enriched from blood (not recorded which). CDR3 residues: CASSEALSGYGYTF. DNA of the CDR3: TGTGCCAGCAGTGAAGCATTGTCAGGCTATGGCTACACCTTC.